This entry lists 23 T cell receptor beta chains sequenced from one sample in a study of monozygotic twins with inflammatory bowel disease. Reanalyzing the 5' RACE reads, TCRdb keeps one entry per CDR3 protein, without DNA. The ten most abundant clones cover 7.4% of a sample with tens of thousands of distinct CDR3 sequences. Input material: blood. All receptors come from a human donor with ulcerative colitis or Crohn's disease, or a healthy co-twin of an affected twin (not recorded which).

The chain has TRBV12-3 or TRBV12-4 and TRBJ1-5; as DNA is missing, the TRBD1 call by TCRdb cannot be tested. The CDR3 has 14 amino acids. The CDR3 protein is CASSLRQGRQPQHF.

The chain combines TRBV5-1 with TRBJ2-7; checking the TCRdb D call of TRBD1 is not possible without DNA. Germline CDR1 and CDR2: SGHRS and YFSETQ. The CDR3 is 12 amino acids. CDR3: CASSPTGTEQYF.

The chain employs TRBV7-9 and TRBJ1-1. Germline V gives CDR1 SEHNR, CDR2 FQNEAQ (reference sequence). The CDR3 totals 14 residues. The CDR3 spells CASSLELSGTEAFF.

The chain carries TRBV6-6 and TRBJ1-1. Germline lookup yields CDR1 MNHNY and CDR2 SVGAGI (reference sequence). This CDR3 is 14 amino acids long. Here the CDR3 reads CASSYSGYWTEAFF.

The chain links TRBV21-1 to TRBJ1-2; the D call of TRBD1 rests on TCRdb alone, since no DNA is present to check it. TRBV21-1 is a known pseudogene. This CDR3 has 14 residues. The CDR3 sequence: CASRHLDRGYGYTF.

The rearrangement links TRBV27 to TRBJ1-4; TCRdb's assignment of TRBD1 cannot be checked, as there is no DNA. CDR3 size: 13 residues. CDR1 is MNHEY, CDR2 SMNVEV, per germline (reference sequence). The CDR3 region is CASAGAGNEKLFF.

The V gene is TRBV19, the J gene TRBJ2-1; TCRdb indicates TRBD2, and absent DNA this call remains unverified. This CDR3 has 16 amino acids. Per the germline V gene, CDR1 is LNHDA and CDR2 is SQIVND (reference sequence). The CDR3 reads CASKERYSGGYNEQFF.

The chain employs TRBV5-6 and TRBJ2-7. This CDR3 comprises 12 residues. Germline V gene data show CDR1 as SGHDT and CDR2 as YYEEEE. CDR3 protein: CASSFLGYEQYF.

The V and J genes are TRBV12-3 or TRBV12-4 and TRBJ1-2. This CDR3 comprises 13 residues. Here the CDR3 reads CASSSSSHYGYTF.

The chain carries TRBV5-1 and TRBJ1-4; there is no DNA to check the TCRdb D call of TRBD1. CDR1 SGHRS and CDR2 YFSETQ come from the germline V gene. The CDR3 is made up of 16 amino acids. This chain's CDR3 is CASSYGGAATNEKLFF. The entire variable domain, with the rest obtained from reference TRBV5-1 and TRBJ1-4, is as follows: KAGVTQTPRYLIKTRGQQVTLSCSPISGHRSVSWYQQTPGQGLQFLFEYFSETQRNKGNFPGRFSGRQFSNSRSEMNVSTLELGDSALYLCASSYGGAATNEKLFFGSGTQLSVL.

The V gene is TRBV6-2 or TRBV6-3, the J gene TRBJ2-2; TCRdb proposes TRBD1, but this gene call is untestable without DNA. The length of the CDR3 is 16 residues. Germline V gene data show CDR1 as MNHEY and CDR2 as SVGEGT. The CDR3 sequence is CASSLGRGRNTGELFF.

The chain employs TRBV20-1 and TRBJ1-2; the TRBD1 assignment by TCRdb is unverifiable without DNA. Germline V gene sequence: CDR1 DFQATT, CDR2 SNEGSKA (reference sequence). This CDR3 contains 13 residues. The CDR3 here is CSASGGLNYGYTF.

The chain has TRBV4-2 and TRBJ2-3. The length of the CDR3 is 18 residues. Germline V CDR1 and CDR2: LGHNA, YNFKEQ. The CDR3 region is CASSQELGVSFSTDTQYF.

V usage is TRBV20-1 and J usage is TRBJ1-2; TCRdb proposes TRBD1, but this gene call is untestable without DNA. The CDR3 consists of 13 residues. CDR1 and CDR2 from the germline V gene are DFQATT and SNEGSKA (reference sequence). The CDR3 spells CSAIRGPNYGYTF.

The genes are TRBV20-1 and TRBJ1-5; no DNA is available, so the TRBD1 call from TCRdb remains unchecked. Germline V lookup: CDR1 DFQATT, CDR2 SNEGSKA (reference sequence). The CDR3 covers 16 residues. CDR3 region: CSARDISGQGNQPQHF.

The chain combines TRBV10-2 with TRBJ2-3; without DNA, the TCRdb call of TRBD2 cannot be checked. Germline CDR1 WSHSY, CDR2 SAAADI. The CDR3 has 15 residues. CDR3 sequence: CASTGLAGTTDTQYF.

The chain links TRBV15 to TRBJ1-6. This CDR3 spans 15 amino acids. Germline CDR1 reads LNHNV; CDR2 reads YYDKDF (reference sequence). Here the CDR3 reads CATSRDRGSNSSLHF.

The gene calls are TRBV6-5 and TRBJ1-5; no DNA is available, so the TRBD1 call from TCRdb remains unchecked. The CDR3 extends over 13 amino acids. The V gene's germline CDR1 is MNHEY and CDR2 SVGAGI. CDR3 loop: CASSGTGRQPQHF.

This clonotype is called large based on its frequency. The V and J genes are TRBV7-8 and TRBJ2-7; TCRdb reports TRBD1, a call that lacks DNA to check it against. The CDR3 is 15 amino acids. The germline V gene encodes CDR1 SGHVS and CDR2 FQNEAQ. The CDR3: CASGNLGGLSYEQYF.

The chain uses TRBV7-9 and TRBJ2-2. There are 12 residues in the CDR3. From germline, CDR1 is SEHNR and CDR2 FQNEAQ (reference sequence). This CDR3 is CASSLLAGELFF.

The rearrangement uses TRBV6-1 and TRBJ2-2; TCRdb returns TRBD1, unconfirmable since there is no DNA. Germline V lookup: CDR1 MNHNS, CDR2 SASEGT. This CDR3 contains 17 residues. CDR3 loop: CASTPRRGRANTGELFF.

The chain couples TRBV7-9 to TRBJ1-3; TCRdb reports TRBD1, a call that lacks DNA to check it against. The CDR3 has 13 residues. Germline V CDR1 and CDR2: SEHNR, FQNEAQ (reference sequence). The CDR3 is CASSTGTGHTIYF.

The V and J genes are TRBV12-3 or TRBV12-4 and TRBJ2-3. The CDR3 runs 15 residues. CDR3 protein: CASSFWGLHTDTQYF.